This TCR beta chain was captured in a study of shared clonotypes between healthy human individuals. Study overall: A couple of female and a few male donors aged 18 to 49 were enrolled. Findings and limits, study-wide: Sampling used blood alone; tissue repertoires probably differ. Among non-shared clonotypes, generation probabilities were lower than among those shared by all four donors.

J lost 6 bases, V lost 4 bases, and 17 bases had no gene match. There are 17 residues in the CDR3. CDR1 and CDR2 (germline): SGHRS, YFSETQ. This clone was recorded only once. Its antigen remains unknown. Data came from immunoSEQ multiplex PCR; TCRdb stores just in-frame clones and leaves some out. Among fewer than 3 million clones listed, about nine tenths were seen once. The sample taken for sequencing was naive CD4+ T cells from PBMCs. Subset denoted: CD45RA+ positively selected. This TCR was sampled from a young man in good health. Some clones in this sample may be carry-over from other donors' samples. The rearrangement uses TRBV5-1 and TRBJ2-7, with 9 positions matching TRBD1. CDR3 DNA sequence: TGCGCCAGCAGCCAAGGGCCCCGGACAGGGGATCGTCTCGAGCAGTACTTC. Its protein is CASSQGPRTGDRLEQYF.